These 13 T cell receptor beta chains share one sample of origin, sequenced in a study of human T cells and chemical hapten exposure. The time point: patch test 1, 2 weeks after DPC sensitization. The treatment is: therapeutic diphenylcyclopropenone sensitization with weekly scalp DPC. TCRdb fed the RACE reads into MiXCR, producing one record per CDR3 protein. This sample carries over 45,000 distinct CDR3 sequences, about 9.6% of them seen once, and the ten largest clones take about an eighth. The input for sequencing was whole blood, taken in connection with sensitization to the hapten diphenylcyclopropenone (DPC). The receptors shown here come from a woman between 40 and 50 years old with alopecia areata. Some clones in this sample may be carry-over from other donors' samples.

This clonotype has ten or more counts. V usage is TRBV27 and J usage is TRBJ2-3; 7 bases match TRBD1. V shed 5 bases, J shed 1 base, and the junction held 3 bases outside the gene matches. The germline V gene has CDR1 MNHEY and CDR2 SMNVEV (reference sequence). The CDR3 runs to 14 residues. CDR3 nucleotides: TGTGCCAGCAGTCGACAGGGAGGCACAGATACGCAGTATTTT. Protein sequence: CASSRQGGTDTQYF.

This clonotype was observed at least ten times. V gene TRBV7-3 combines with J gene TRBJ2-2; D uncertain. V was trimmed by 0 bases and J by 1 base, leaving 9 bases between them. This CDR3 comprises 16 residues. The germline V gene encodes CDR1 SGHTA and CDR2 FQGTGA. CDR3 nucleotides: TGTGCCAGCAGCTTAACACCTACTATGAACACCGGGGAGCTGTTTTTT. Amino acids: CASSLTPTMNTGELFF. Filled out from reference TRBV7-3 and TRBJ2-2, the complete variable domain reads GAGVSQTPSNKVTEKGKYVELRCDPISGHTALYWYRQSLGQGPEFLIYFQGTGAADDSGLPNDRFFAVRPEGSVSTLKIQRTERGDSAVYLCASSLTPTMNTGELFFGEGSRLTVL.

The chain recombines TRBV14 with TRBJ2-2; D is unresolved. V was trimmed by 2 bases and J by 5 bases, leaving 6 bases between them. The CDR3 runs to 13 residues. In germline, CDR1 is SGHDN, CDR2 FVKESK. DNA for the CDR3: TGTGCCAGCAGCCAAACGTGGACCGGGGAGCTGTTTTTT. Encoded protein: CASSQTWTGELFF. Drawing the rest from reference TRBV14 and TRBJ2-2, the complete variable domain is EAGVTQFPSHSVIEKGQTVTLRCDPISGHDNLYWYRRVMGKEIKFLLHFVKESKQDESGMPNNRFLAERTGGTYSTLKVQPAELEDSGVYFCASSQTWTGELFFGEGSRLTVL.

This clonotype was observed at least ten times. The chain carries TRBV6-4 and TRBJ1-6; D gene ambiguous. The length of the CDR3 is 13 residues. Germline loops: CDR1 MRHNA, CDR2 SNTAGT. Between the trimmed V and J ends, which lost 3 bases and 6 bases, there was a span of 6 bases. CDR3 nucleotide sequence: TGTGCCAGCAGTGAACGGACTAATTCACCCCTCCACTTT. Residues: CASSERTNSPLHF.

There are many counts of this clonotype. The rearrangement joins TRBV20-1 to TRBJ1-1; the D gene is possibly TRBD1 (6 bases). V was clipped by 6 bases and J by 0 bases, with 11 bases between them. There are 13 residues in the CDR3. Germline V lookup: CDR1 DFQATT, CDR2 SNEGSKA (reference sequence). CDR3 loop: CSATGQLNTEAFF. The CDR3 DNA follows: TGCAGTGCAACCGGACAGCTGAACACTGAAGCTTTCTTT.

On this clonotype: No conserved phenylalanine or tryptophan ends this CDR3, so it is likely a read error. The DNA is omitted, as the CDR3 cannot be located on it reliably, and the CDR3 follows TCRdb's listing. The chain uses TRBV4-1 and TRBJ2-7. The CDR3 is 9 amino acids in total, end residues counted. Germline CDR1 is MGHRA and CDR2 is YSYEKL. The CDR3 is CASSQGIST.

This clonotype was observed at least ten times. The rearrangement uses TRBV1 and TRBJ1-2. TRBV1 is termed a pseudogene. This CDR3 contains 15 residues. The CDR3, as DNA: TGCACCAGCAGCCAAGATAGAGAACTTAACTATGGCTACACCTTC. This translates into CTSSQDRELNYGYTF.

This clonotype has ten or more counts. The V call is TRBV2, the J call TRBJ2-1; perhaps TRBD1 as D (6 bases). Germline CDR1 reads SNHLY; CDR2 reads FYNNEI. Trimming took off 7 bases at V and 5 bases at J, with 21 bases between the two ends. This CDR3 comprises 16 residues. CDR3 DNA sequence: TGTGCCAGCACCGAACATGGTGGGGGCAATAACAATGAGCAGTTCTTC. It is translated as CASTEHGGGNNNEQFF.

This clonotype occurred a few times. CDR3 in amino acids: CSVSGHSSYNEQFF. The DNA for the CDR3 is TGCAGCGTTAGCGGGCACAGCTCCTACAATGAGCAGTTCTTC. The chain uses TRBV29-1 and TRBJ2-1; perhaps TRBD2 as D (6 bases). Trimming pared 5 bases from V and 0 bases from J, leaving 11 bases between. The germline gives CDR1 SQVTM, CDR2 ANQGSEA. This CDR3 spans 14 amino acids.

Ten or more counts support this clonotype. CDR3 residues: CSVEVGAWGDTEAFF. CDR3 nucleotide sequence: TGCAGCGTTGAAGTTGGAGCCTGGGGGGACACTGAAGCTTTCTTT. V and J are TRBV29-1 and TRBJ1-1; D is possibly TRBD1 (5 bases). Germline values: CDR1 SQVTM, CDR2 ANQGSEA. Deletions cut 1 base from V and 3 bases from J, with 15 bases between. The CDR3 contains 15 residues.

This clonotype was counted at least ten times. This chain links TRBV6-2 or TRBV6-3 with TRBJ2-6; D remains ambiguous. This CDR3 has 16 amino acids. Germline values: CDR1 MNHEY, CDR2 SVGEGT. V shed 6 bases and J shed 1 base, with 13 bases lying between them. The CDR3 region has the DNA TGTGCCAGCAGCTGGGCCCCTGGTTCTGGGGCCAACGTCCTGACTTTC. Protein: CASSWAPGSGANVLTF.

V is TRBV19 and J is TRBJ1-5, with D tentatively TRBD1 (5 bases). V gave up 5 bases and J gave up 0 bases, with 14 bases separating them. Germline V gene data show CDR1 as LNHDA and CDR2 as SQIVND (reference sequence). The CDR3 runs 16 residues. CDR3: CASSSDRFYSNQPQHF. Here the CDR3 DNA reads TGTGCCAGTAGTTCCGACAGATTCTATAGCAATCAGCCCCAGCATTTT. Complete variable domain (other parts from reference TRBV19 and TRBJ1-5): DGGITQSPKYLFRKEGQNVTLSCEQNLNHDAMYWYRQDPGQGLRLIYYSQIVNDFQKGDIAEGYSVSREKKESFPLTVTSAQKNPTAFYLCASSSDRFYSNQPQHFGDGTRLSIL.

This chain joins TRBV20-1 and TRBJ2-7; no firm D call. This CDR3 is built from 15 residues. CDR1 DFQATT and CDR2 SNEGSKA come from the germline V gene (reference sequence). The germline V and J ends were trimmed by 0 bases and 0 bases, with 12 bases remaining between them. CDR3: CSARDIGFSSYEQYF. CDR3 DNA sequence: TGCAGTGCTAGAGATATAGGGTTCAGCTCCTACGAGCAGTACTTC.